The present T cell receptor beta chain was sequenced within a study of cytomegalovirus exposure and HLA in healthy donors. PCR employed 60 Vbeta and 13 Jbeta primers. Measured with immunoSEQ multiplex PCR; TCRdb has only the in-frame clones, and not every one. Of roughly 100,000 clones detected, over 9.5% appear once; the ten largest clones hold approximately 15%. Study results and limitations: In a later analysis, an Asian-associated ancestry cluster reportedly showed fewer N-insertions than the roughly 710-donor mean.

This clone was recorded a few times. Its antigen is unknown. The clonotype was recovered from a man in his forties in good health and CMV-seropositive. The sample was PBMCs.

In nucleotides, the CDR3 is TGCGCCAGCAGCTTAGGTAGCAGCCTCAATGAGCAGTTCTTC. Protein sequence: CASSLGSSLNEQFF. The chain uses TRBV5-1 and TRBJ2-1, with D uncertain. The length of the CDR3 is 14 residues. Trimming removed 2 bases from V and 6 bases from J, with 12 bases in between. The germline gives CDR1 SGHRS, CDR2 YFSETQ.